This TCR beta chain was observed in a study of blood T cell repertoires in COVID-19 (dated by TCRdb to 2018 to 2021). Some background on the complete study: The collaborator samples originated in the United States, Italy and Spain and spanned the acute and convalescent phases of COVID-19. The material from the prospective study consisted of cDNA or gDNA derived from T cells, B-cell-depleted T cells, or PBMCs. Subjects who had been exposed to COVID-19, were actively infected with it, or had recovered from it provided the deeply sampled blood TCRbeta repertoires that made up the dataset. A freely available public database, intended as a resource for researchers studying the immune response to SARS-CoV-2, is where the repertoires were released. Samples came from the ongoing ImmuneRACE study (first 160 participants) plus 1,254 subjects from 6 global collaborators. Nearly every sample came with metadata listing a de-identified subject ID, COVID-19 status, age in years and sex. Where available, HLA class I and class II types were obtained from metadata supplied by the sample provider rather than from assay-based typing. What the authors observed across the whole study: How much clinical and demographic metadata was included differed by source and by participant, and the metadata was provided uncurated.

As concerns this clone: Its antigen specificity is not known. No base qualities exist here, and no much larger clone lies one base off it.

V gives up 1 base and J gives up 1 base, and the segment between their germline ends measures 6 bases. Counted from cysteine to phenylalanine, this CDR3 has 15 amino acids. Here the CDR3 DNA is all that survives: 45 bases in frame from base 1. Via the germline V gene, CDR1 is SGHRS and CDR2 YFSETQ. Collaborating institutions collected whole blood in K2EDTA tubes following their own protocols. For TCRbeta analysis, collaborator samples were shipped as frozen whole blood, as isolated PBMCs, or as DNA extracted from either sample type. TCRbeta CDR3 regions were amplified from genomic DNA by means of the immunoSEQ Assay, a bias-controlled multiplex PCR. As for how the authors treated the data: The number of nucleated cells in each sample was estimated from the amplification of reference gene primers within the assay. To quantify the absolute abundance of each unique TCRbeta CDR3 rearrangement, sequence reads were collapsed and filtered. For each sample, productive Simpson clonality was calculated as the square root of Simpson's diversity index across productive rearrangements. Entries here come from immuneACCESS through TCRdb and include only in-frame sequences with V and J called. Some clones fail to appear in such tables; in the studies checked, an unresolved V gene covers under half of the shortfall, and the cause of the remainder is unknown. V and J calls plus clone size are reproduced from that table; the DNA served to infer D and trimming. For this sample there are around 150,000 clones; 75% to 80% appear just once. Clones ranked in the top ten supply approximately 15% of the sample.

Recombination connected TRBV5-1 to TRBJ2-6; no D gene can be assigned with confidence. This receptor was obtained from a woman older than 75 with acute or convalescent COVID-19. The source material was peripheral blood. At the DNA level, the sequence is TGCGCCAGCAGCTTGTTGCAGTCTGGGGCCAACGTCCTGACTTTC. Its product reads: CASSLLQSGANVLTF.